Listed below are T cell receptor beta chains from one sample, sequenced in a study of blood T cells in healthy people across ages. TCRdb fed the 5' RACE reads into MiXCR, producing one record per CDR3 protein. Found here are over 1,500,000 distinct CDR3 sequences, around half of them singletons; the top ten hold approximately 2.1%. Sequenced input: blood. All receptors come from a woman in her forties in good health. Each CDR3 is given with its conserved first and last residue. D genes are given only for firm matches. Size tells how often a clone was seen (once, few, many) or the class of an expanded clone, and some rows leave it out.

d_gene	v_gene	abundance	j_gene	CDR3nt	CDR3aa
TRBD2	TRBV3-1	.	TRBJ2-5	TGTGCCAGCAGCCACGTCACTAGCGGGGGGTTCAATGAGCAGTACTTC	CASSHVTSGGFNEQYF
.	TRBV4-1	.	TRBJ1-2	TGCGCCAGCAGCCAAGATCGGGGGACTATCCAAACCATCGGCTACACCTTC	CASSQDRGTIQTIGYTF
TRBD1	TRBV5-1	once	TRBJ2-1	TGCGCCAGCAGCGCCCGACAGGGGGCGGATGAGCAGTTCTTC	CASSARQGADEQFF
TRBD2	TRBV7-2	many	TRBJ2-3	TGTGCCAGCAGCTCCTCCTACGCGGGGGGGAGCACAGATACGCAGTATTTT	CASSSSYAGGSTDTQYF
.	TRBV5-1	.	TRBJ2-6	TGCGCCAGCAGCTTGGTTTTGGGGCCAGGGGCCAACGTCCTGACTTTC	CASSLVLGPGANVLTF
.	TRBV24-1	.	TRBJ2-5	TGTGCCACCAGTGTGGGGGTCAATGAGCAGTACTTC	CATSVGVNEQYF
.	TRBV5-1	.	TRBJ2-7	TGCGCCAGCAGCTTCCCTACCTCCAGGGCAGAAACCTACGAGCAGTACTTC	CASSFPTSRAETYEQYF
TRBD1	TRBV7-2	.	TRBJ1-2	TGTGCCAGCAGCTTCCGACAGGGGGACGCATCCGGCTACACCTTC	CASSFRQGDASGYTF
.	TRBV4-1	.	TRBJ2-5	TGCGCCAGCAGCCCCCCCCGTACTAGTGAAGAGACCCAGTACTTC	CASSPPRTSEETQYF
.	TRBV5-1	once	TRBJ1-6	TGCGCCAGCACCGCGGGCCCTACCGACTCCTATAATTCACCCCTCCACTTT	CASTAGPTDSYNSPLHF
TRBD2	TRBV5-1	.	TRBJ2-3	TGCGCCAGCAGCTTCCCCACCGGACTAGCGGGGGCCAGCACAGATACGCAGTATTTT	CASSFPTGLAGASTDTQYF
.	TRBV12-3/TRBV12-4	few	TRBJ2-7	TGTGCCAGCAGCACCATTACAGGGCCGAGCTCCTACGAGCAGTACTTC	CASSTITGPSSYEQYF
.	TRBV24-1	.	TRBJ1-4	TGTGCCACCAGTGATCCCGGGGAGGGGCCTAATGAAAAACTGTTTTTT	CATSDPGEGPNEKLFF
TRBD1	TRBV28	.	TRBJ1-5	TGTGCCAGCAGTTCCCGGGACAGGCCGGGTCAGCCCCAGCATTTT	CASSSRDRPGQPQHF
TRBD2	TRBV6-2/TRBV6-3	.	TRBJ2-5	TGTGCCAGCAGTTACACCGCGGCTAGCGGGGGGACTTACAATGAGCAGTACTTC	CASSYTAASGGTYNEQYF
.	TRBV7-2	.	TRBJ2-4	TGTGCCAGCAGCGAGGGGGGTGGCAAAAACATTCAGTACTTC	CASSEGGGKNIQYF
.	TRBV10-3	.	TRBJ2-5	TGTGCCATCAGTGGTCGGGATCAAGAGACCCAGTACTTC	CAISGRDQETQYF
TRBD1	TRBV4-1	few	TRBJ2-7	TGCGCCAGCAGCCAGGAGACAGGGTGGGCCTACGAGCAGTACTTC	CASSQETGWAYEQYF
.	TRBV6-1	.	TRBJ2-5	TGTGCCAGCAGTGAAGCTCCCATCGGAGTCCAGGCGGCCCAGTACTTC	CASSEAPIGVQAAQYF
.	TRBV4-3	.	TRBJ1-2	TGCGCCAGCAGCCAAGCGCGAGGGGACGGCTACACCTTC	CASSQARGDGYTF
TRBD2	TRBV7-9	.	TRBJ2-5	TGTGCCAGCAGCCCACGGGTGAGCGGGGGACACGAGACCCAGTACTTC	CASSPRVSGGHETQYF
.	TRBV7-2	many	TRBJ2-1	TGTGCCAGCAGCTTAAGGGGCGCGCTGGGGAATGAGCAGTTCTTC	CASSLRGALGNEQFF
.	TRBV6-2/TRBV6-3	few	TRBJ2-1	TGTGCCAGCAGTTACCTTCAGGGAACGTTCTTC	CASSYLQGTFF
.	TRBV11-2	.	TRBJ2-1	TGTGCCAGCAGCTTAGGCCCCGGGGGCGACGAGCAGTTCTTC	CASSLGPGGDEQFF
.	TRBV7-9	.	TRBJ2-7	TGTGCCAGCAGCCGTTCGGGACGCATCGAGCAGTACTTC	CASSRSGRIEQYF
TRBD1	TRBV28	.	TRBJ2-7	TGTGCCAGCAGTATACAGGGGCGAGTGCAGTACTTC	CASSIQGRVQYF
TRBD2	TRBV29-1	.	TRBJ2-5	TGCAGCGCCCCCGCCGGACTAGCGGGGGTAGAGACCCAGTACTTC	CSAPAGLAGVETQYF
.	TRBV2	.	TRBJ1-4	TGTGCCAGTTTGGCGTCCCCGGAAAAACTGTTTTTT	CASLASPEKLFF
TRBD1	TRBV7-9	few	TRBJ2-1	TGTGCCAGCGGAGAGAGCGGACAGGGAACGAACAATGAGCAGTTCTTC	CASGESGQGTNNEQFF